This T cell receptor beta chain appears in the sequencing data of a study of blood T cells in healthy people across ages. Study as a whole: Researchers report that template switching captured about one barcoded beta molecule per two T cells. Study-level points and caveats: With donor CMV status unknown, expanded clonotype changes were possibly confounded. Naive CD4+ cells and diversity were both higher in long-lived donors than in aged donors.

Only one count was recorded for this clonotype. No antigen is known for it. One end of the junction is discordant with germline, which a read error may explain. It was with a sample-barcoded 5' primer and a J-beta primer mix that a second PCR of about 7 to 12 cycles was run. Sequencing recovered at least 2.5 million CDR3-containing paired-end reads from each sample. In TCRdb, the 5' RACE reads were re-called with MiXCR into one record per CDR3 protein. This table has about a million distinct CDR3 sequences, around two fifths appearing once. CDR3 length: 15 amino acids. Germline V gene sequence: CDR1 DFQATT, CDR2 SNEGSKA (reference sequence).

Sample: blood. This sequence was found in a man between 18 and 35 years old in good health. The chain recombines TRBV20-1 with TRBJ1-6, with no clear D. This chain's CDR3 is CSSTRYKVGNPPLHF. CDR3 coding DNA: TGCAGTTCTACCCGCTACAAAGTAGGTAATCCACCCCTCCACTTT.